This T cell receptor (beta chain) was identified in a study of cytomegalovirus exposure and HLA in healthy donors (dated by TCRdb to 2016 to 2017). Looking at the study overall: According to an earlier analysis of a few hundred of the donors, about 179 million T cells yielded roughly 100 million unique TCR beta sequences and about 300 Gb of sequence data. Approximately 300 gigabases of sequencing data and approximately 92 million unique TCR sequences made up an early release that covered several hundred HLA-typed donors. Of the approximately 400 genotyped donors, 75% to 85% were placed in the genetic ancestry cluster associated with self-reported Caucasian donors. The study aimed to test whether signatures of past pathogen exposure could be identified by cataloging public T cell receptors. The T cell repertoires of 666 subjects were profiled by immunosequencing and related to cytomegalovirus serostatus. A separate validation cohort of approximately 130 different subjects was used in addition to the roughly 640-subject first cohort. To predict cytomegalovirus infection status, the study combined high-throughput TCR immunosequencing, statistical association of individual TCRs with disease status, and machine learning. A later analysis re-examined previously published TCR beta repertoires from 600 to 700 donors and added high-resolution HLA genotyping to investigate patterns of TCR occurrence. In the later analysis, no new phenotypic data were used to find candidate immune exposures; instead, reliance was placed on TCR beta sequences and their occurrence across donors. An earlier analysis of around 640 of the donors used high-throughput TCR beta sequencing to judge whether each TCR beta V gene segment behaved as functional or pseudogenic. Donor age, sex, ethnicity and CMV serostatus were compiled together with the repertoire data. In a later genetic analysis, genome-wide SNP genotypes for about three fifths of the roughly 670 donors were used, and that subset was treated as a discovery cohort. Every discovery cohort repertoire had been produced on one sequencing platform. HLA typing covered class I and class II loci at four-digit resolution. Typing coverage differed by locus: A, B, C, DRB1 and DQB1 were typed in about 620-640 donors, DQA1 in around 500, DPA1 in roughly 590, and DPB1 in around 440. Four to six DR-DQ haplotypes were handled as single units for association and clustering because linkage in the cohort was strong. Among a few hundred genotyped donors of the cohort, an average of 235,054 unique TCR beta nucleotide sequences were sequenced per donor, roughly a sixth of them non-productive.

The cohort comprised approximately 700 healthy bone marrow donors. At the time of sampling, every cohort member was nominally healthy, though immune exposures that went unrecorded were likely present. The donor tested CMV seropositive, placing the donor among the roughly 300 seropositive members of the cohort. Every donor gave a peripheral blood sample, and the peripheral blood mononuclear cells from that sample were used for TCR beta sequencing. The Qiagen DNeasy Blood Extraction Kit was used to extract genomic DNA from the blood cell samples. Unmatched junction bases come to 5, with V trimmed by 5 bases and J by 3 bases. The germline V gene (reference sequence) yields SEHNR for CDR1 and FQNEAQ for CDR2. Counted from cysteine to phenylalanine, this CDR3 has 15 amino acids. The only DNA kept is the CDR3, 45 bases in frame from the first base. The full study reports these points: Linkage disequilibrium might explain the correlated functional status among segregating V segments, but an unknown experimental factor could not be excluded. Because counts were too low, 15 to 20 rarely observed V segments, including chromosome 9 orphons, were left out of the earlier analysis of a few hundred of the donors. A further reported finding was that TCR beta sequences accurately predicted the HLA-A and HLA-B alleles for most subjects in the first cohort. Presence/absence analyses assumed roughly uniform sequencing depth across donors, an assumption that may not hold. A group of highly shared sequence variants was considered likely to be a technical artifact of the sequencing pipeline. Only TCR beta chains were sequenced in this cohort, and the absence of alpha or paired-chain data limited detectable features. V-gene and J-gene trimming of TCR beta chains was associated with a missense DCLRE1C variant in a later genetic analysis, and the association was replicated in an independent cohort. According to a later genetic analysis, donors in an Asian-associated ancestry cluster had fewer N-insertions in productive TCRs than the approximately 630-donor mean. A later analysis found that most CMV-associated TCR beta chains appeared HLA-restricted, with HLA associations seemingly driven largely by CMV exposure. The study gave a list of over 150 TCR beta chains associated with cytomegalovirus. A few of the identified cytomegalovirus-associated TCR beta chains were confirmed in vitro to be specific for cytomegalovirus antigens. In an earlier analysis of several hundred of the donors, most TCR beta V segments were observed in productive rearrangements about 90% or about 30% of the time, broadly matching IMGT annotations. In a later analysis, several top co-occurrence clusters were reported to appear linked to parvovirus B19, influenza, CMV and Epstein-Barr virus. The 87-base-pair reads could not distinguish some IMGT-functional V segments, including TRBV6-2 and TRBV6-3, so those segments were excluded. A later analysis found that TCR association rates varied across HLA loci, with DRB1 alleles showing the most associated TCRs and HLA-C alleles the fewest. Immune exposure information for the cohort was limited to CMV serostatus. A later analysis found that HLA-associated TCR beta chains were more clonally expanded and had lower generation probabilities than equally common non-associated chains. The classifier was reported to diagnose cytomegalovirus status with high specificity and sensitivity in both the original cohort and the validation cohort. Most TCR sequences were observed very rarely across donors, whereas some public TCRs were present in many individuals. Specific HLA alleles were associated with more than 15,000 TCR beta sequences at a false discovery rate of 0.05 in a later analysis. Because HLA typing was missing for some donors at each locus, association tests included only the typed subset. The authors suggested that the approach could potentially be extended to other disease states and immunological phenotypes. When HLA alleles, especially DR and DQ, strongly co-occurred, attributing TCR associations to individual alleles was difficult.

On this clone: What this receptor recognizes is not known. Per-base quality was not reported, and no clone a single base away is much larger than it.

The library was produced with the immunoSEQ multiplex PCR assay. For the multiplex PCR, a mixture combining 60 forward primers for TCR Vbeta segments and 13 reverse primers for TCR Jbeta segments was used. The CDR3 region of rearranged TCR beta genes was amplified from genomic DNA with a multiplex PCR assay. The amplified TCR beta libraries were sequenced on the Illumina HiSeq System as 87-base-pair reads. For the original study's pipeline: A later analysis counted about 82 million unique TCR beta chains across the 550 to 750 repertoires, and around 9.9 million of these chains were shared by at least two donors. To remove PCR and sequencing errors, raw reads were error-corrected and collapsed into unique sequences using a nearest-neighbor algorithm that merged closely related sequences. V, D and J gene segments were assigned by aligning CDR3 sequences to IMGT reference sequences. For a sequence to be retained, a match of at least six nucleotides was required to both a V gene segment and a J gene segment. A rearrangement counted as productive if the CDR3 had no stop codons and remained in frame with V and J, and every other rearrangement counted as non-productive. CDR3 was defined according to IMGT convention as the region running from the second conserved V-encoded cysteine to the conserved J-encoded phenylalanine. In an earlier analysis of around 640 of the donors, sequences lacking an unambiguous match to a single V gene segment were excluded. An earlier analysis of 450 to 650 of the donors called V segments functional above 56.7% productive rearrangements and segregating when the between-donor standard deviation exceeded 5%. A statistical classification framework was built to diagnose cytomegalovirus status from the catalog of TCR beta chain sequences. V and J gene assignment, in a later analysis, came from comparing TCR nucleotide sequences with IMGT/GENE-DB human TR gene sequences. The TCRdist pipeline was used in a later analysis to assign CDR3 sequences and most-parsimonious VDJ recombination scenarios. A later analysis defined each TCR beta chain by its CDR3 amino acid sequence plus V-gene family, and excluded reads lacking a unique V-gene family. A later analysis removed 592 highly shared, low-generation-probability nucleotide sequences to deal with suspected cross-contamination and a sequencing artifact. In a later analysis, a clonal expansion index was calculated for each public chain from normalized within-repertoire ranks of inferred template counts. Generation probabilities in a later analysis came from a VDJ recombination model fitted to out-of-frame rearrangements, and those results were checked against IGoR. A later analysis scored TCR-TCR, TCR-HLA and TCR-CMV co-occurrence with hypergeometric tests, applying a repertoire-size bias correction to TCR pairs. False discovery rates were estimated in a later analysis by permuting HLA or CMV assignments 20 times. In a later analysis, co-occurring TCRs were grouped with DBSCAN, and TCRdist sequence similarity was added when clustering was performed within HLA-allele-positive subsets. Repertoires with fewer than 30,000 or more than 120,000 public chains, plus five repertoires with anomalous nucleotide sharing, were excluded from co-occurrence clustering. Imported from immuneACCESS, the table was reduced by TCRdb to in-frame sequences with V and J called. These copies leave out some clones; in studies compared against another copy, an unresolved V gene accounts for under half, and the cause of the remainder is not known. Clone size and the V and J calls come from that table; the DNA yielded D and trimming. The sample table contains around 160,000 clones; only one count was recorded for 79% of them. Clones ranked in the top ten supply 6.7% of the sample.

The sequenced material came from PBMCs. The sequence was obtained from a woman aged 40 to 50 in good health and CMV-seropositive. Rearrangement joined TRBV7-9 to TRBJ2-1, with 9 central nucleotides matching TRBD1. The CDR3 region has the sequence CASSPDRGIYNEQFF. The DNA is as follows: TGTGCCAGCAGCCCAGACAGGGGGATCTACAATGAGCAGTTCTTC.